Sequencing of this T cell receptor (beta chain) was carried out in a study of T cells in localized non-small cell lung cancer. Study-wide results and limits: There were a median 57 of the top 100 tumor clones appearing in adjacent lung. Greater T cell density in blood accompanied longer overall survival. T cell clonality was highest in uninvolved adjacent lung, above tumor. Heterogeneity is still possible, as just one tumor region was sequenced.

The CDR3 is made up of 14 amino acids. CDR1 LNHDA and CDR2 SQIVND come from the germline V gene (reference sequence). V gave up 4 bases and J gave up 0 bases, with 10 bases separating them. Points on this clone: Its antigen is unknown.

Produced via immunoSEQ multiplex PCR; TCRdb's table is partial and in-frame only. The sample includes over 850 clones, under 20% seen only once; the top ten take over 15%. This clonotype was obtained from a female donor of 60 years or more with stage II squamous cell lung carcinoma. This rearrangement joins TRBV19 to TRBJ2-7; D is undetermined. The material sequenced was normal lung tissue next to the tumor, taken before any cancer treatment. CDR3 residues: CASSKQPDSYEQYF. CDR3 DNA sequence: TGTGCCAGTAGTAAACAGCCAGACTCCTACGAGCAGTACTTC.